These 17 T cell receptor beta chains share one sample of origin, sequenced in a study of T cells in Graves' hyperthyroidism and ophthalmopathy. RNA transcripts provided the source from which TCR beta CDR3 regions were amplified. The primer set for the first-round RT-PCR of the TCR CDR3 was HTBI. TCRdb reprocessed the multiplex PCR reads with MiXCR, giving one entry per CDR3 protein. The sample has roughly 240,000 distinct CDR3 sequences; about 24% are singletons. The sample was blood. All receptors derive from a middle-aged woman with Graves' ophthalmopathy.

In this sample, this clonotype turned up many times. The DNA of the CDR3 is TGTGCCAGCAAGACGACACAGGGTGGGGTCCAAGAGACCCAGTACTTC. Protein: CASKTTQGGVQETQYF. V and J are TRBV6-5 and TRBJ2-5; D is possibly TRBD1 (6 bases). Deletions cut 7 bases from V and 1 base from J, with 19 bases between. Germline lookup yields CDR1 MNHEY and CDR2 SVGAGI. The length of the CDR3 is 16 residues.

This clonotype was found many times. V usage is TRBV19 and J usage is TRBJ2-7; no clear D gene. Germline CDR1 LNHDA, CDR2 SQIVND (reference sequence). The V gene lost 3 bases and the J gene lost 5 bases, with 11 bases spanning the gap. The CDR3 loop spans 13 amino acids. The CDR3 reads CASSMDGTDEQYF. The DNA of the CDR3 is TGTGCCAGTAGTATGGACGGTACGGACGAGCAGTACTTC.

Ten or more counts support this clonotype. The rearrangement uses TRBV27 and TRBJ2-7; D remains ambiguous. CDR3 size: 15 residues. The germline gives CDR1 MNHEY, CDR2 SMNVEV (reference sequence). Between the trimmed V and J ends, which lost 7 bases and 0 bases, there was a span of 16 bases. For the CDR3, the DNA is TGTGCCAGCACCGACCGCGGAGATTCCTCCTACGAGCAGTACTTC. The encoded protein is CASTDRGDSSYEQYF.

The chain is built from TRBV6-5 and TRBJ2-5; tentative D call: TRBD1 (7 bases). V lost 2 bases and J 2 bases, leaving 15 bases between the germline ends. This CDR3 contains 16 residues. Germline V gives CDR1 MNHEY, CDR2 SVGAGI. DNA for the CDR3: TGTGCCAGCAGTTACGCGCGGGACAGCCTGCAAGAGACCCAGTACTTC. The encoded protein is CASSYARDSLQETQYF.

This clonotype was picked up many times. The V and J genes are TRBV6-5 and TRBJ2-7; no clear D gene. Germline CDR1 and CDR2: MNHEY and SVGAGI. The V gene lost 0 bases and the J gene lost 4 bases, with 7 bases spanning the gap. The CDR3 spans 13 residues. Written as DNA, the CDR3 is TGTGCCAGCAGTTACTCGAATCAGTACGAGCAGTACTTC. Translated: CASSYSNQYEQYF.

This clonotype was detected many times. The chain employs TRBV5-1 and TRBJ1-2; no clear D gene. Germline CDR1 SGHRS, CDR2 YFSETQ. This CDR3 region has 14 residues. V shed 4 bases and J shed 4 bases, with 14 bases lying between them. The CDR3 nucleotides read TGCGCCAGCAGCAGGGAGGCGGACCGCTATGGCTACACCTTC. It is translated as CASSREADRYGYTF.

This clonotype has at least ten counts. This chain uses TRBV20-1 with TRBJ2-7; D is unclear. This CDR3 has 13 amino acids. Germline V lookup: CDR1 DFQATT, CDR2 SNEGSKA (reference sequence). Trimming took 0 bases from V and 1 from J, leaving 7 bases between them. As DNA, the CDR3 is TGCAGTGCTAGAGACGGGTTGTCCTACGAGCAGTACTTC. Encoded protein: CSARDGLSYEQYF.

This clonotype has at least ten counts. This rearrangement joins TRBV29-1 to TRBJ2-6; TRBD1 matches at 8 bases. This CDR3 is 12 amino acids long. Germline assignment: CDR1 SQVTM and CDR2 ANQGSEA. V shed 7 bases, J shed 10 bases, and the junction held 6 bases outside the gene matches. CDR3 DNA sequence: TGCAGCGCCGGGACAGGAGGGAACGTCCTGACTTTC. Encoded protein: CSAGTGGNVLTF. The full variable domain, its missing parts supplied by reference TRBV29-1 and TRBJ2-6, is SAVISQKPSRDICQRGTSLTIQCQVDSQVTMMFWYRQQPGQSLTLIATANQGSEATYESGFVIDKFPISRPNLTFSTLTVSNMSPEDSSIYLCSAGTGGNVLTFGAGSRLTVL.

Comment on this clonotype: At one end, the junction sequence differs from germline, possibly due to a read error. The V call is TRBV19, the J call TRBJ2-2; D is perhaps TRBD2 (5 bases). CDR1 LNHDA and CDR2 SQIVND come from the germline V gene (reference sequence). This CDR3 has 16 amino acids. The CDR3 region is CASSIGVTISTGELYF. The CDR3 nucleotides are TGTGCCAGTAGTATAGGGGTCACGATATCCACCGGGGAGCTGTATTTT.

This clonotype was recorded at least ten times. This rearrangement joins TRBV7-3 to TRBJ2-2, with TRBD1 identical over 11 bases. In germline, CDR1 is SGHTA, CDR2 FQGTGA. This CDR3 contains 14 residues. J lost 6 bases, V lost 5 bases, and 2 bases had no gene match. The CDR3 region has the DNA TGTGCCAGCAGCAGGGACAGGGGGGCCGGGGAGCTGTTTTTT. It codes for CASSRDRGAGELFF.

This clonotype was recorded only once. J is TRBJ2-7 and V is TRBV12-3 or TRBV12-4; D is possibly TRBD2 (5 bases). Trimming removed 6 bases from V and 2 bases from J, with 17 bases in between. The CDR3 runs to 15 residues. As DNA, the CDR3 is TGTGCCAGCAGCCCCGCGGGTTTGGTCGCCTACGAGCAGTACTTC. It is translated as CASSPAGLVAYEQYF.

This clonotype was seen ten or more times. A much larger clone is a single base away; this may be a read error. No conserved phenylalanine or tryptophan is present at the end of the CDR3, so a read error is the likely explanation. This chain connects TRBV28 to TRBJ1-5; TRBD1 agrees at 11 bases. This CDR3 is 16 amino acids long. Germline CDR1 MDHEN, CDR2 SYDVKM. V dropped 5 bases and J dropped 4; count of bases not matched to a gene: 7. In DNA form, the CDR3 reads TGTGCCAGCAGTCTTTCGGACAGGGGGCCGAATCAGCCCCAGCATTCT. This gives the protein CASSLSDRGPNQPQHS.

The chain has TRBV2 and TRBJ2-7; D is possibly TRBD1 (6 bases). The CDR3 covers 13 residues. V was pared by 8 bases and J by 3 bases, with 14 bases between. CDR1 SNHLY and CDR2 FYNNEI come from the germline V gene. The CDR3 spells CASLKAGDYEQYF. In nucleotides, the CDR3 is TGTGCCAGCCTCAAAGCAGGGGACTACGAGCAGTACTTC.

This clonotype was observed at least ten times. V gene TRBV6-1 combines with J gene TRBJ1-6; D unclear. CDR1 and CDR2 (germline): MNHNS, SASEGT. The CDR3 totals 11 residues. The ends were cut back, 3 bases at V and 13 bases at J, with 7 bases in the middle. This CDR3 reads CASSDRFPLHF. As DNA, the CDR3 is TGTGCCAGCAGTGACCGGTTTCCCCTCCACTTT.

The chain has TRBV18 and TRBJ2-2; D is possibly TRBD1 (5 bases). The CDR3 runs to 20 residues. The V gene lost 6 bases and the J gene lost 1 base, with 27 bases spanning the gap. CDR1 is KGHSH, CDR2 LQKENI, per germline. This CDR3 reads CASSPTPDTTPLLNTGELFF. In nucleotides, the CDR3 is TGTGCCAGCTCCCCAACGCCGGACACTACCCCCCTATTGAACACCGGGGAGCTGTTTTTT.

The gene calls are TRBV2 and TRBJ2-5, with 9 bases that match TRBD2. This CDR3 has 15 amino acids. CDR1 and CDR2 from the germline V gene are SNHLY and FYNNEI. The V gene end was trimmed by 6 bases and the J gene end by 1 base; junction bases not matched to a gene: 6. CDR3 DNA sequence: TGTGCCAGCAGGGATATAGCGGGGGCCCAAGAGACCCAGTACTTC. As protein: CASRDIAGAQETQYF.

This clonotype was counted once. V gene TRBV28 combines with J gene TRBJ2-5; D ambiguous. CDR1 is MDHEN, CDR2 SYDVKM, per germline. This CDR3 region has 12 residues. The V gene lost 6 bases and the J gene lost 0 bases, with 5 bases spanning the gap. The CDR3: CASRDYQETQYF. CDR3 in DNA: TGTGCCAGCAGAGATTACCAAGAGACCCAGTACTTC. Based on the CDR3 plus reference TRBV28 and TRBJ2-5, the full variable domain is DVKVTQSSRYLVKRTGEKVFLECVQDMDHENMFWYRQDPGLGLRLIYFSYDVKMKEKGDIPEGYSVSREKKERFSLILESASTNQTSMYLCASRDYQETQYFGPGTRLLVL.